This TCR beta chain originates from a study of T cells after posttransplantation cyclophosphamide. Sequenced by immunoSEQ multiplex PCR; TCRdb stores in-frame clones only, minus some. The sample was found to contain 40,000 to 60,000 clones, and every one recurs. This clone occurred many times. Its antigen is not identified. The related graft donor's blood sample was taken on the day of bone marrow donation. Whole-study findings and limits: Later blood repertoires were often dominated by clones from the donor CD8+ memory compartment. TRB clonality was highly associated with recipient CMV seropositivity and reactivation. Tissue-infiltrating T cells from skin or gut overlapped little with blood T cells.

This CDR3 has 11 residues. Germline assignment: CDR1 SGHDT and CDR2 YYEEEE. The germline V and J ends were trimmed by 1 base and 6 bases, with 5 bases remaining between them. The clonotype was recovered from a man between 40 and 49 years old in good health, CMV-negative, and a related stem cell transplant donor. Sequencing input: PBMCs. The chain has TRBV5-6 and TRBJ2-7; no firm D call. The CDR3 DNA is TGTGCCAGCAGCTTGATCGGCGAGCAGTACTTC. The encoded protein is CASSLIGEQYF. Full variable domain (rest looked up from reference TRBV5-6 and TRBJ2-7): DAGVTQSPTHLIKTRGQQVTLRCSPKSGHDTVSWYQQALGQGPQFIFQYYEEEERQRGNFPDRFSGHQFPNYSSELNVNALLLGDSALYLCASSLIGEQYFGPGTRLTVT.